The rows below give T cell receptor beta chains drawn from one sample of a study of response to subunit inactivated influenza vaccine. TCRdb re-called the RT-PCR reads with MiXCR, one entry per CDR3 protein. Among some 500,000 distinct CDR3 sequences listed, about 25% were seen once. Sequenced material: CD4+ T cells sorted from PBMCs, taken more than 4 days after vaccination. These receptors were taken from a man aged 45-65 years who received an inactivated influenza vaccine. Each CDR3 is given with its conserved first and last residue.

TRBJ1-2 TRBV6-1 CASSVSGGDSGGYTF
TRBJ2-1 TRBV20-1 CSAREFGLAGHNEQFF
TRBJ2-5 TRBV10-3 CAISQGAETQYF
TRBJ2-2 TRBV5-1 CASSLRFGRDTGELFF
TRBJ1-5 TRBV19 CASRQGAFQPQHF
TRBJ2-3 TRBV24-1 CATSDFGSGGPTDTDTQYF
TRBJ2-5 TRBV20-1 CSAPGPVTSGSQETQYF
TRBJ2-5 TRBV15 CATSRDRGETQYF
TRBJ2-7 TRBV12-3/TRBV12-4 CASSLLHRGREQYF
TRBJ2-5 TRBV5-1 CASSWSLGQGSKTQYF
TRBJ2-4 TRBV20-1 CSARPPGRSPRQYF
TRBJ2-5 TRBV29-1 CSARTGFRNLETQYF
TRBJ2-3 TRBV7-9 CASSSNSGTDTQYF
TRBJ1-2 TRBV7-6 CASSLGAGSDGYTF
TRBJ2-7 TRBV25-1 CASSGSGIEQYF
TRBJ2-3 TRBV7-2 CASSLNSPTDTQYF
TRBJ1-1 TRBV5-1 CASSPGGTGGTEAFF
TRBJ2-7 TRBV5-1 CASSLNSGALYEQYF
TRBJ2-6 TRBV29-1 CSAGGSGTGTGANVLTF
TRBJ2-2 TRBV20-1 CSARTGGNTGELFF
TRBJ1-1 TRBV14 CASSPTGAGRMVF
TRBJ2-1 TRBV24-1 CATSDLDDYNEQFF
TRBJ1-1 TRBV20-1 CSARDNSGIEAFF
TRBJ2-2 TRBV25-1 CASTQTGVDTGELFF
TRBJ1-1 TRBV27 CASSFLTGVGTEAFF
TRBJ1-2 TRBV6-1 CASSRDRVFNYGYTF
TRBJ2-2 TRBV6-2/TRBV6-3 CASRRTGTGVSGELFF
TRBJ2-6 TRBV9 CASSVGPGANVLTF
TRBJ1-1 TRBV5-1 CASSDRGFEAFF
TRBJ2-7 TRBV20-1 CSARDGRPYEQYF
TRBJ2-7 TRBV7-2 CASSLGPEGQYF
TRBJ2-3 TRBV20-1 CSATRVGTDTQYF
TRBJ2-3 TRBV5-5 CASSRTTSTDTQYF
TRBJ2-2 TRBV4-2 CASSQDYSRGLAGLNTGELFF
TRBJ2-3 TRBV5-6 CASSLGLVISDTQYF
TRBJ1-5 TRBV6-2/TRBV6-3 CASTSGERNQPQHF
TRBJ2-7 TRBV7-9 CASSLLGHNGREQYF
TRBJ2-2 TRBV7-2 CASSRWDGNTGELFF
TRBJ2-3 TRBV24-1 CATSVGQGARDTQYF
TRBJ1-1 TRBV12-3/TRBV12-4 CASIKLGNTEAFF
TRBJ1-6 TRBV6-2/TRBV6-3 CASSPLTGVRSPLHF
TRBJ2-5 TRBV20-1 CSAGRLAEETQYF